The text below deals with one T cell receptor (beta chain). The sample is drawn from a study of blood T cell repertoires in COVID-19. Profiling relied on immunoSEQ multiplex PCR, and the TCRdb table lists in-frame clones only, not all of them. This sample carries fewer than 250,000 clones, roughly four fifths of them seen once, and the ten largest clones take roughly 12%. Trimming took off 2 bases at V and 13 bases at J, with 16 bases between the two ends. The germline V gene has CDR1 WNHNN and CDR2 SYGVQD (reference sequence). CDR3 length equals 13 residues. The clonotype was recovered from a woman between 40 and 55 years old with acute or convalescent COVID-19. V and J are TRBV10-1 and TRBJ2-3; D is possibly TRBD2 (6 bases). The sample consisted of peripheral blood. The CDR3 nucleotides are TGCGCCAGCAGTGAGGACCCCGGGACTCCGAAGTATTTT. This translates into CASSEDPGTPKYF.